The clone carrying this T cell receptor (beta chain) was seen repeatedly, ten times or more. Its antigen is as yet unknown. Via MiXCR, TCRdb re-called the reads, giving one row per CDR3 protein. Counted here are roughly 230,000 distinct CDR3 sequences, more than 15% occurring once; the ten biggest clones make up roughly 45%. The data stem from a study of T cell repertoires in cytomegalovirus infection. In the study overall: Both CMV infection and a matching HLA type were indicated by public TCR beta signatures.

Germline lookup yields CDR1 SGHTA and CDR2 FQGNSA. This CDR3 has 12 amino acids. The V gene lost 1 base and the J gene lost 4 bases, with 5 bases spanning the gap. Whole-study findings and limits: Carriage of CMV together with the relevant HLA was identifiable through cumulative public TCR beta family frequency.

The chain joins TRBV7-2 to TRBJ2-7, with D unresolved. The origin of this receptor is a human donor in good health (CMV status not recorded). Some clones in this sample may be carry-over from other donors' samples. Sequencing was carried out using CD8+ T cells from PBMCs. The CDR3 coding sequence is TGTGCCAGCAGCTTAGTATGGTACGAGCAGTACTTC. Translating gives CASSLVWYEQYF.